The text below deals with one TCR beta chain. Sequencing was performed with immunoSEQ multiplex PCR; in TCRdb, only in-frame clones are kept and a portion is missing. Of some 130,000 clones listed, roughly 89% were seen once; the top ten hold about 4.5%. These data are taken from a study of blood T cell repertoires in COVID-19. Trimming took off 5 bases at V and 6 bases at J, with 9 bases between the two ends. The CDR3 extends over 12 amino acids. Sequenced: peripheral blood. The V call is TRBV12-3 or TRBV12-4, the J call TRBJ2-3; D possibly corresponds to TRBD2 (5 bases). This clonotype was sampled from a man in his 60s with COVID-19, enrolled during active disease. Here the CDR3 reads CASSLDLDTQYF. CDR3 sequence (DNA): TGTGCCAGCAGTCTGGACTTGGATACGCAGTATTTT.